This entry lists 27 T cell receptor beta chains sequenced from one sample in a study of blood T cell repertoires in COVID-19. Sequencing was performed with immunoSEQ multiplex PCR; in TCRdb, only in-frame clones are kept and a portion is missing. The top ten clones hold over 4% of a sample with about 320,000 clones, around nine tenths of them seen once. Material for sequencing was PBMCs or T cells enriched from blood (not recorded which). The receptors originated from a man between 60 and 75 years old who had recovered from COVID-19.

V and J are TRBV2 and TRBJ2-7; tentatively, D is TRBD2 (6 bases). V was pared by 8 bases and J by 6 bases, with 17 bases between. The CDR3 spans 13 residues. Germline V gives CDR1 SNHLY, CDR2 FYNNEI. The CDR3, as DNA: TGTGCCAGCGGGGCGGGACCTGAGAGCGAGCAGTACTTC. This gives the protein CASGAGPESEQYF. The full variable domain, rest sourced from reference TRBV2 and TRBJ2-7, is EPEVTQTPSHQVTQMGQEVILRCVPISNHLYFYWYRQILGQKVEFLVSFYNNEISEKSEIFDDQFSVERPDGSNFTLKIRSTKLEDSAMYFCASGAGPESEQYFGPGTRLTVT.

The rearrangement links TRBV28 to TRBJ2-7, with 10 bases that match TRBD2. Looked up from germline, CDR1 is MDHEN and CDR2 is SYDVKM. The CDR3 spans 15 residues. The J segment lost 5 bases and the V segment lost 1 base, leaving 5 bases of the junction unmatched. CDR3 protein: CASSLSSGSYDEQYF. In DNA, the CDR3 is TGTGCCAGCAGTTTATCTAGCGGGAGTTACGACGAGCAGTACTTC.

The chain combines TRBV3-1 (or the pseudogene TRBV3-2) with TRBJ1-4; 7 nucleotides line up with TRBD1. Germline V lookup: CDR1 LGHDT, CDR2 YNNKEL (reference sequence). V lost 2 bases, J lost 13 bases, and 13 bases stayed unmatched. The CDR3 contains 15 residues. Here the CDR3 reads CASSQLDRVMKGLFF. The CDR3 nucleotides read TGTGCCAGCAGCCAACTAGACAGGGTAATGAAGGGACTGTTTTTT.

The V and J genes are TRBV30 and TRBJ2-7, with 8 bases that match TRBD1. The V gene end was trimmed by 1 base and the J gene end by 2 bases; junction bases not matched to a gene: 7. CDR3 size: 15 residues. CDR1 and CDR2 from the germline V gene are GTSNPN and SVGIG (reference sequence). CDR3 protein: CAWSAQTGVAYEQYF. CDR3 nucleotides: TGTGCCTGGAGTGCCCAGACAGGGGTGGCCTACGAGCAGTACTTC.

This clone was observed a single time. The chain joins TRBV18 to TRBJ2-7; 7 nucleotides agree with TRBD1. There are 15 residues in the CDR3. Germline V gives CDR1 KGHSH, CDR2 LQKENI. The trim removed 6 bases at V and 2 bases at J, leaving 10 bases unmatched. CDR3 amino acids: CASSPGGQGAYEQYF. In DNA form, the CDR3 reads TGTGCCAGCTCCCCGGGTGGTCAGGGGGCCTACGAGCAGTACTTC.

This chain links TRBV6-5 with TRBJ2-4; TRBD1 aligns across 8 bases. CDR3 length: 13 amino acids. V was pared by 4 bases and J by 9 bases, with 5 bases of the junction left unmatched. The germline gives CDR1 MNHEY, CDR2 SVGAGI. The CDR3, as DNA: TGTGCCAGCAGTTCCGGACAGGGTGTCATTCAGTACTTC. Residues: CASSSGQGVIQYF.

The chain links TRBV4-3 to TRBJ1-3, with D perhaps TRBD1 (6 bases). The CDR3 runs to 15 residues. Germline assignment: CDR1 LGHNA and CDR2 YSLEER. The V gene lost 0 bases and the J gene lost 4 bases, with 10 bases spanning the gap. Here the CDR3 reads CASSQDGTGGNTIYF. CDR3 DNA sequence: TGCGCCAGCAGCCAAGATGGTACAGGGGGAAACACCATATATTTT.

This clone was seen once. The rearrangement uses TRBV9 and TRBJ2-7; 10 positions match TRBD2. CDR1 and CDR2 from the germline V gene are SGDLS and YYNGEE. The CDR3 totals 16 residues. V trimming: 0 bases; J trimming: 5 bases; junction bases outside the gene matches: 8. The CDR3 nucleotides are TGTGCCAGCAGCGTAGCTCCGACTAGCGGGCACGACGAGCAGTACTTC. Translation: CASSVAPTSGHDEQYF.

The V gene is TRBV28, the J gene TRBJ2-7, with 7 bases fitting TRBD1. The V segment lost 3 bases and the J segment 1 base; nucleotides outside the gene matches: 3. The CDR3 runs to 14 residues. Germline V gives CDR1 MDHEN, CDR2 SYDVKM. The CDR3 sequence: CASSLQGESYEQYF. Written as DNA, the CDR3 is TGTGCCAGCAGTTTGCAGGGGGAGTCCTACGAGCAGTACTTC.

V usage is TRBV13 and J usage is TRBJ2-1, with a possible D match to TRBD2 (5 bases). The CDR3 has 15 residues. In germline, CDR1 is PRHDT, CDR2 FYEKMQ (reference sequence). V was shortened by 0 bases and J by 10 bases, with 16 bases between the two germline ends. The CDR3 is CASSLGPLQRGEQFF. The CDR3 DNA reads TGTGCCAGCAGCTTAGGGCCCCTACAACGAGGGGAGCAGTTCTTC.

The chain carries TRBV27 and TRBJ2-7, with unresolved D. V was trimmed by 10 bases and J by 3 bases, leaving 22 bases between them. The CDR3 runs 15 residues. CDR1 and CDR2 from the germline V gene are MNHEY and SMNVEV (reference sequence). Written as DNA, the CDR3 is TGTGCCATCCCCCCCACAGATCCATCAATCTACGAGCAGTACTTC. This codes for CAIPPTDPSIYEQYF.

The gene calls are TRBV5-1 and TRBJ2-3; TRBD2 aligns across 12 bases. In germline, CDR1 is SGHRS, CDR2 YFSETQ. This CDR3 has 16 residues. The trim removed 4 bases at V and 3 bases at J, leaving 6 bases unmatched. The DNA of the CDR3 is TGCGCCAGCAGCGCGACTAGCGGGAGTATAACAGATACGCAGTATTTT. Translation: CASSATSGSITDTQYF.

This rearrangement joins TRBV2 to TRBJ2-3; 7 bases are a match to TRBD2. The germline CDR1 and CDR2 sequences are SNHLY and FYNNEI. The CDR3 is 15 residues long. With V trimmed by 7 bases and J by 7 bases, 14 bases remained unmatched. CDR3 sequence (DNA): TGTGCCAGCATTGGCGGGAGCAACCCTCTAAATACGCAGTATTTT. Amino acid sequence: CASIGGSNPLNTQYF.

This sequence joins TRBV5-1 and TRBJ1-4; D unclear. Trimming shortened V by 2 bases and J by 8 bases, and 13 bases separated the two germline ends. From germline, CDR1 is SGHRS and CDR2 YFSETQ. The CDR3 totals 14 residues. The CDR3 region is CASSLQTGEEKLFF. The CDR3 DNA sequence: TGCGCCAGCAGCTTACAGACCGGGGAGGAAAAACTGTTTTTT.

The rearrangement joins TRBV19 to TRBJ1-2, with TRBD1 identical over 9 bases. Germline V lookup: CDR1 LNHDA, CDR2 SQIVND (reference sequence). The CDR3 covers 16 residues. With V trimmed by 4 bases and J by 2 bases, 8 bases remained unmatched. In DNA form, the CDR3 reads TGTGCCAGTAGTAAGCGGGAAGGACAGGGGAACTATGGCTACACCTTC. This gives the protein CASSKREGQGNYGYTF.

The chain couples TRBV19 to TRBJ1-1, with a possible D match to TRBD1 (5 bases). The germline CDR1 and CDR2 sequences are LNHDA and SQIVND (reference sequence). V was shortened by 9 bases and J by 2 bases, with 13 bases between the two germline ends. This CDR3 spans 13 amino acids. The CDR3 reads CASSLQANTEAFF. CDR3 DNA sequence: TGTGCCAGCTCCTTACAGGCCAACACTGAAGCTTTCTTT.

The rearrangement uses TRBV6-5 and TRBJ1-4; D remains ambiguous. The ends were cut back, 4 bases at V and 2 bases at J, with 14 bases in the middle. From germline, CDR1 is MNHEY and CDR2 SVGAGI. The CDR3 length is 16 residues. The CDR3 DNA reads TGTGCCAGCAGTTCTCGATCAGGCGGGACTAATGAAAAACTGTTTTTT. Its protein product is CASSSRSGGTNEKLFF.

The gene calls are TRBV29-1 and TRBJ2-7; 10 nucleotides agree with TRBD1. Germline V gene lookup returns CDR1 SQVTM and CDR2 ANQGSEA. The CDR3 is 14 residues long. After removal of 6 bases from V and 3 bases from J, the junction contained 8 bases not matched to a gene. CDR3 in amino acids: CSVAGTGAIYEQYF. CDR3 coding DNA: TGCAGCGTGGCGGGGACAGGGGCGATCTACGAGCAGTACTTC.

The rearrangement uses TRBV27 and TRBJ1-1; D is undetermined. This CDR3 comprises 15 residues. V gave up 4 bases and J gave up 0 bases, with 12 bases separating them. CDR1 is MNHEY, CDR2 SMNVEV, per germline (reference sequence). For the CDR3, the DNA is TGTGCCAGCAGTTCCCTCAACAGACTGAACACTGAAGCTTTCTTT. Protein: CASSSLNRLNTEAFF.

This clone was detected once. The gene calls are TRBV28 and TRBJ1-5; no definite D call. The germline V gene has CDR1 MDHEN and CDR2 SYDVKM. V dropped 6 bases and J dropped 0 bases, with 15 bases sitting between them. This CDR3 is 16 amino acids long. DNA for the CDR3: TGTGCCAGCAGCCCTTACCTCGCGGATAGCAATCAGCCCCAGCATTTT. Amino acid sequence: CASSPYLADSNQPQHF.

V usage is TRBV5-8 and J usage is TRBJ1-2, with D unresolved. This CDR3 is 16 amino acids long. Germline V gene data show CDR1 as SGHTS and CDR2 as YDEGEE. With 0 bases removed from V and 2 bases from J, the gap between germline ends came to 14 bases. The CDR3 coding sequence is TGTGCCAGCAGCTTGGGCACTTTAAACTCCAACTATGGCTACACCTTC. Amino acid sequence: CASSLGTLNSNYGYTF.

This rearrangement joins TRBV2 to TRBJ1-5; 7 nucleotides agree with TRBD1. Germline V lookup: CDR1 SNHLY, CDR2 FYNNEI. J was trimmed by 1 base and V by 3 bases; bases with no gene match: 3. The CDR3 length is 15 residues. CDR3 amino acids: CASSERGLSNQPQHF. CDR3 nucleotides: TGTGCCAGCAGTGAGAGGGGGCTGAGCAATCAGCCCCAGCATTTT.

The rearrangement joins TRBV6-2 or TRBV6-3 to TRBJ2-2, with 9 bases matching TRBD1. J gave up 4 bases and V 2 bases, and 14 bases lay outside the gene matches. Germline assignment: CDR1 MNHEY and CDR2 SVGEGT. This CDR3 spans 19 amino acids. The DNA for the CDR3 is TGTGCCAGCAGTTACATGGGACAGGGCAGGGGGAGAAGCACCGGGGAGCTGTTTTTT. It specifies CASSYMGQGRGRSTGELFF.

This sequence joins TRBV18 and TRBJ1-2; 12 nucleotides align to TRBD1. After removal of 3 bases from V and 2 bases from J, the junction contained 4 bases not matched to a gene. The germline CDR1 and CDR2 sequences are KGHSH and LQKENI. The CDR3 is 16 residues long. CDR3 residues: CASSPAGQGANYGYTF. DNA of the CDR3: TGTGCCAGCTCACCCGCGGGACAGGGGGCGAACTATGGCTACACCTTC.

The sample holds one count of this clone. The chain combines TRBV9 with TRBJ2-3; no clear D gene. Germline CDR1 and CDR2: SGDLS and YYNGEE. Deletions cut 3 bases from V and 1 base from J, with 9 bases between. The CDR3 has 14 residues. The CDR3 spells CASSDSRRTDTQYF. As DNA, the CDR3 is TGTGCCAGCAGCGACTCTCGCCGCACAGATACGCAGTATTTT.

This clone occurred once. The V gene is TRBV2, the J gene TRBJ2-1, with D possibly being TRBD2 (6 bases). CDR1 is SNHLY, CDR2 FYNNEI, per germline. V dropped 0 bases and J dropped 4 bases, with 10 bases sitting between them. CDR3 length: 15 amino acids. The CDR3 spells CASSEASGRYNEQFF. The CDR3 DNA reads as TGTGCCAGCAGTGAAGCTAGCGGCCGGTACAATGAGCAGTTCTTC.

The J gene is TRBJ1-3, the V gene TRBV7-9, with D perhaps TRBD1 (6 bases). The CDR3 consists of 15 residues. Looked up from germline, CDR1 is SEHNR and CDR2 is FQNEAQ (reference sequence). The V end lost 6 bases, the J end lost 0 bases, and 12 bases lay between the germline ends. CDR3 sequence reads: CASSSDSASGNTIYF. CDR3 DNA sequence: TGTGCCAGCAGTTCGGACAGTGCCTCTGGAAACACCATATATTTT.